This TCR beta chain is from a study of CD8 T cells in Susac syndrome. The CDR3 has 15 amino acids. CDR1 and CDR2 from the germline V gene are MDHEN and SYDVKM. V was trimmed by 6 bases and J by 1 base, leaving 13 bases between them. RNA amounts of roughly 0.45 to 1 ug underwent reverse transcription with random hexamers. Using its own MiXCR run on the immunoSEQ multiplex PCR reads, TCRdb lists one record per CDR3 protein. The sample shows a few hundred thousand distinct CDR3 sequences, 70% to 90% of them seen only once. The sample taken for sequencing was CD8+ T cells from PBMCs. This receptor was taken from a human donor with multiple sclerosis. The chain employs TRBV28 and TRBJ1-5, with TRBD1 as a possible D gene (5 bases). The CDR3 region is CASRGTGNSNQPQHF. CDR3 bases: TGTGCCAGCAGGGGTACAGGTAACAGCAATCAGCCCCAGCATTTT.